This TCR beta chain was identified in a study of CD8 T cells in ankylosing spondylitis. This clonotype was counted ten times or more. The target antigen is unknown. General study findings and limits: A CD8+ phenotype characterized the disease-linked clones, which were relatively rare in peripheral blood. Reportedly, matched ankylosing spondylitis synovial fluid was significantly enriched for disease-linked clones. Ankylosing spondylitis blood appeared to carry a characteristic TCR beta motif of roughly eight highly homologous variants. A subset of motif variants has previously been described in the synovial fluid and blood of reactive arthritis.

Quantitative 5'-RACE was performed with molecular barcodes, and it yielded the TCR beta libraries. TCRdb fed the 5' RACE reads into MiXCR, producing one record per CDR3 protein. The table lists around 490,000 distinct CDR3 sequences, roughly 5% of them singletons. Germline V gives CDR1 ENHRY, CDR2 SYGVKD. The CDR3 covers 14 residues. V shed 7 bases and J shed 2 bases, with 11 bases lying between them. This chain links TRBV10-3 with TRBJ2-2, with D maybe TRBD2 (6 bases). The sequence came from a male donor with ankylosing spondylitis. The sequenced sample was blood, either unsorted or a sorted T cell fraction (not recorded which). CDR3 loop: CAIKEGFNTGELFF. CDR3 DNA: TGTGCCATCAAGGAGGGATTCAACACCGGGGAGCTGTTTTTT.